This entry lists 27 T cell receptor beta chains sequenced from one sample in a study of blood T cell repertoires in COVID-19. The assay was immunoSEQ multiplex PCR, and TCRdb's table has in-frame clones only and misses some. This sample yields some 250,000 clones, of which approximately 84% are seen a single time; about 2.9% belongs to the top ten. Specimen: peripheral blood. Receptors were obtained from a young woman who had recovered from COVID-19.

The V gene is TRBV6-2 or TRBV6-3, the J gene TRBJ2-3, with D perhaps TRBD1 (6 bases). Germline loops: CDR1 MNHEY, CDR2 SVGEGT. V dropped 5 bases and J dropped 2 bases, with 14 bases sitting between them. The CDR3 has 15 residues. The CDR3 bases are TGTGCCAGCAGTAGCAACAGGGTCCCCACAGATACGCAGTATTTT. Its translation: CASSSNRVPTDTQYF.

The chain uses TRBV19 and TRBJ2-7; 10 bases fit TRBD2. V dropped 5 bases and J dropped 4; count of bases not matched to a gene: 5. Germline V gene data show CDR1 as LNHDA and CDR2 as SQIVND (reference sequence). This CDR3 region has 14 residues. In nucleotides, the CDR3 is TGTGCCAGTAGTCCTAGCGGGGGCTCATACGAGCAGTACTTC. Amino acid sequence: CASSPSGGSYEQYF.

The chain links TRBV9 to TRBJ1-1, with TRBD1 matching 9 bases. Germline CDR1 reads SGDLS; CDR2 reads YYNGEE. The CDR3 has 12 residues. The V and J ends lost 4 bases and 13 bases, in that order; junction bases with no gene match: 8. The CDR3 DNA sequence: TGTGCCAGCAGCCCAGAGGGACAGGGAGGTTTCTTT. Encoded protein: CASSPEGQGGFF.

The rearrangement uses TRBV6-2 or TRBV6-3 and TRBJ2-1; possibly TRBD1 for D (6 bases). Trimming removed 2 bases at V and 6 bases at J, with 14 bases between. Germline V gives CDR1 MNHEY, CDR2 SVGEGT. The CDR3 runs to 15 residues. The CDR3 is CASSYAETGPNEQFF. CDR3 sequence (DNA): TGTGCCAGCAGTTACGCCGAGACAGGTCCCAATGAGCAGTTCTTC.

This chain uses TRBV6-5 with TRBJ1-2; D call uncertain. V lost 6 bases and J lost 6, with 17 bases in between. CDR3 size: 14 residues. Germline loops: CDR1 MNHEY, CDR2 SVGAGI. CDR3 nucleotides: TGTGCCAGCAGGAGCCTAGAGGGTGGCGATGGCTACACCTTC. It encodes CASRSLEGGDGYTF.

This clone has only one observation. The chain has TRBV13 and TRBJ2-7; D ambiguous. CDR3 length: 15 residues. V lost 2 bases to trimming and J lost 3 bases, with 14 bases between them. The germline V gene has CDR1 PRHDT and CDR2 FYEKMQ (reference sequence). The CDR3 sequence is CASSLRRQVFYEQYF. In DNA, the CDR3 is TGTGCCAGCAGCTTAAGACGTCAGGTATTCTACGAGCAGTACTTC.

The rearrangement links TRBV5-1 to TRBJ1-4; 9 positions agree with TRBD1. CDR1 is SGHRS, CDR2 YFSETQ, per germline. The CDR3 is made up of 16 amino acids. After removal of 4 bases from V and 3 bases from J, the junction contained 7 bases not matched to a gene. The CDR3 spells CASSTQGAEANEKLFF. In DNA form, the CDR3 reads TGCGCCAGCAGCACACAGGGGGCCGAAGCTAATGAAAAACTGTTTTTT.

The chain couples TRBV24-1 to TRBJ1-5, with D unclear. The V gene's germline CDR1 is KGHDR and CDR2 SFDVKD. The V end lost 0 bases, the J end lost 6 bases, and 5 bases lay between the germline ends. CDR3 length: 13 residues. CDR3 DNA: TGTGCCACCAGTGATTTGAACGGTCAGCCCCAGCATTTT. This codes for CATSDLNGQPQHF.

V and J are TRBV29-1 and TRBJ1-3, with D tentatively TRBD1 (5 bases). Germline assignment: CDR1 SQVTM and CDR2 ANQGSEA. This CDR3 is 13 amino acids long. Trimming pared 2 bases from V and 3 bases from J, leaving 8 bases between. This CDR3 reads CSVEIGGGNTIYF. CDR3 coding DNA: TGCAGCGTTGAAATCGGGGGTGGAAACACCATATATTTT.

Here the CDR3 DNA reads TGTGCCAGCAGCTGGGACAGGGGGACCTACACAGATACGCAGTATTTT. Amino acid sequence: CASSWDRGTYTDTQYF. The rearrangement joins TRBV7-2 to TRBJ2-3; TRBD1 matches 11 bases. The trim removed 4 bases at V and 2 bases at J, leaving 5 bases unmatched. CDR1 is SGHTA and CDR2 is FQGNSA in the germline V gene. This CDR3 has 16 residues.

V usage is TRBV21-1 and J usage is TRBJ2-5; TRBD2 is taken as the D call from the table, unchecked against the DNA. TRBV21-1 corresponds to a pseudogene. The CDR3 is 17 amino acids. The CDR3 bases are TGTGCCAGCAGTCATTACCGAGGCTCCGGGAGCGCGGAGACCCAGTACTTC. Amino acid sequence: CASSHYRGSGSAETQYF.

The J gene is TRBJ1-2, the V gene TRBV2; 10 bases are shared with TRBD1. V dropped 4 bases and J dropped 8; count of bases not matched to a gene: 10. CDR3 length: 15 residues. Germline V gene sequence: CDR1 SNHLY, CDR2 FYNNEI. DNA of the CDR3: TGTGCCAGCAGTGTAGAAAGGACAGGGGGTCGCGGCTACACCTTC. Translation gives CASSVERTGGRGYTF.

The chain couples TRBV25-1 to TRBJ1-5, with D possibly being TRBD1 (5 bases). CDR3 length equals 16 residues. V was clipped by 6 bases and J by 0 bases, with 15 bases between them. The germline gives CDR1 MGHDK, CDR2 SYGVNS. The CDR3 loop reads CASRERRGYSNQPQHF. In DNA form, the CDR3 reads TGTGCCAGCAGGGAGCGTCGGGGGTATAGCAATCAGCCCCAGCATTTT.

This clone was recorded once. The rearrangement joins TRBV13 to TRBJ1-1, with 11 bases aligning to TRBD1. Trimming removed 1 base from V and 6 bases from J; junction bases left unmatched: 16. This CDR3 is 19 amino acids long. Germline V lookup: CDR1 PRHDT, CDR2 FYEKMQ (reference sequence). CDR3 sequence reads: CASSLEYRWTGGEVSEAFF. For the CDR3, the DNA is TGTGCCAGCAGCTTAGAGTATAGGTGGACAGGGGGCGAGGTCTCTGAAGCTTTCTTT.

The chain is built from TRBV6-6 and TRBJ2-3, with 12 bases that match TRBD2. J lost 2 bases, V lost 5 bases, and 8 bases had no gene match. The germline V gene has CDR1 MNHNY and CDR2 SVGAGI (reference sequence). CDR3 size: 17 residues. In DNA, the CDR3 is TGTGCCAGCAGTCACCTCCTAGCGGGGGGGTTCACAGATACGCAGTATTTT. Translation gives CASSHLLAGGFTDTQYF.

The CDR3 here is CASSPDLNQPQHF. CDR3 coding DNA: TGTGCCAGCAGTCCAGATCTCAATCAGCCCCAGCATTTT. This chain connects TRBV6-4 to TRBJ1-5; D is unresolved. The V end lost 5 bases, the J end lost 3 bases, and 8 bases lay between the germline ends. The CDR3 covers 13 residues. The germline CDR1 and CDR2 sequences are MRHNA and SNTAGT.

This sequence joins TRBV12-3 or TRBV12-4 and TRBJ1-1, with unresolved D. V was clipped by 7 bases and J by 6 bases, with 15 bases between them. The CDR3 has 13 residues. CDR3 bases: TGTGCCAGCACCCATTCGGGAGGACCTGAAGCTTTCTTT. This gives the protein CASTHSGGPEAFF.

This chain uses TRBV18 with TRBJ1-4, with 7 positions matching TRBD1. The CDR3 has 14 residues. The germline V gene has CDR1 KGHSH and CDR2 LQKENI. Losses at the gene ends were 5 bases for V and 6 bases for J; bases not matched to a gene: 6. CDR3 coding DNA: TGTGCCAGCTCAAAACAGGGGACCTATGAAAAACTGTTTTTT. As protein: CASSKQGTYEKLFF.

The CDR3 sequence is CASSSTSGGSTQYF. CDR3 nucleotide sequence: TGCGCCAGCAGTTCAACTAGCGGGGGCTCAACCCAGTACTTC. The chain is built from TRBV4-1 and TRBJ2-5, with 11 bases matching TRBD2. Trimming took 6 bases from V and 8 from J; bases not matched to a gene: 8. This CDR3 is 14 amino acids long. The germline V gene has CDR1 MGHRA and CDR2 YSYEKL.

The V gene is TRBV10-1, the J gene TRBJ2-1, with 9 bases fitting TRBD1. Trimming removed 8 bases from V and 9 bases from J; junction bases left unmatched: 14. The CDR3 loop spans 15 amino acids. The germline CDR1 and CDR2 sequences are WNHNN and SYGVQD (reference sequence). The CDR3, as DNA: TGCGCCAGCGCCTTGGGACAGGGAGGTGCGGCTGAGCAGTTCTTC. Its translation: CASALGQGGAAEQFF.

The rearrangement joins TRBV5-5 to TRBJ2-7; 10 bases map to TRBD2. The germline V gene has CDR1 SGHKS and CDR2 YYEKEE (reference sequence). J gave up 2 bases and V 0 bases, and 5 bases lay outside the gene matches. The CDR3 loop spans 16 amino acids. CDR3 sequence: CASSLGKRGGTYEQYF. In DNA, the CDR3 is TGTGCCAGCAGCTTGGGGAAGCGGGGGGGTACCTACGAGCAGTACTTC.

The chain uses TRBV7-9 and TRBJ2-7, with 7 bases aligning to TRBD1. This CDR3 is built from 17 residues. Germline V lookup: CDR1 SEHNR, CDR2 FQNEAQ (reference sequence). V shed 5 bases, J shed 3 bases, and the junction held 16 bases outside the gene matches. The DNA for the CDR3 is TGTGCCAGCAGCCCCCCCTCAGGGACAGATAAATACTACGAGCAGTACTTC. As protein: CASSPPSGTDKYYEQYF. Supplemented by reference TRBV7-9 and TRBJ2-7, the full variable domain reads DTGVSQNPRHKITKRGQNVTFRCDPISEHNRLYWYRQTLGQGPEFLTYFQNEAQLEKSRLLSDRFSAERPKGSFSTLEIQRTEQGDSAMYLCASSPPSGTDKYYEQYFGPGTRLTVT.

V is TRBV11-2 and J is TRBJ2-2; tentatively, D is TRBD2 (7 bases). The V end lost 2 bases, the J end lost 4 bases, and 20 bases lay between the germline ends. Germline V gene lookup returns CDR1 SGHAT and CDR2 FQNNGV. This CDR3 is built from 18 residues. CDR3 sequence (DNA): TGTGCCAGCAGCTTAAATGGGGATGGACTAGGGGGCACCGGGGAGCTGTTTTTT. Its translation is CASSLNGDGLGGTGELFF. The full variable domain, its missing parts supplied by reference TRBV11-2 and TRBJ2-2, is EAGVAQSPRYKIIEKRQSVAFWCNPISGHATLYWYQQILGQGPKLLIQFQNNGVVDDSQLPKDRFSAERLKGVDSTLKIQPAKLEDSAVYLCASSLNGDGLGGTGELFFGEGSRLTVL.

This CDR3 reads CAWSVGVKTGAGNTIYF. The CDR3 bases are TGTGCCTGGAGTGTAGGGGTTAAGACAGGGGCTGGAAACACCATATATTTT. The chain carries TRBV30 and TRBJ1-3; TRBD1 matches at 8 bases. Trimming cost V 0 bases and J 2 bases; bases outside gene matches: 9. The CDR3 has 17 residues. Germline CDR1 and CDR2: GTSNPN and SVGIG (reference sequence).

CDR3 loop: CASRHRVVNTEAFF. The CDR3 region has the DNA TGTGCCAGCAGGCACAGGGTGGTGAACACTGAAGCTTTCTTT. The rearrangement links TRBV6-5 to TRBJ1-1; possible D gene TRBD1, 6 bases. Germline V CDR1 and CDR2: MNHEY, SVGAGI. The V end lost 6 bases, the J end lost 0 bases, and 11 bases lay between the germline ends. The CDR3 loop spans 14 amino acids.

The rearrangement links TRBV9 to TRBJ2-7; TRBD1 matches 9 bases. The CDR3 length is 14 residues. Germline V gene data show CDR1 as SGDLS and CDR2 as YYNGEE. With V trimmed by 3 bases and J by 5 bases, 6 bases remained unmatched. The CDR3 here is CASSDRDRADEQYF. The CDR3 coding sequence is TGTGCCAGCAGCGACCGGGACAGGGCGGACGAGCAGTACTTC.

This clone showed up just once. The CDR3: CASSRPGQPYNEQFF. CDR3 nucleotide sequence: TGTGCCAGCAGCCGGCCGGGACAGCCATACAATGAGCAGTTCTTC. This sequence joins TRBV5-6 and TRBJ2-1, with 7 bases that match TRBD1. The CDR3 spans 15 residues. From germline, CDR1 is SGHDT and CDR2 YYEEEE. V trimming: 4 bases; J trimming: 4 bases; junction bases outside the gene matches: 8.